This passage covers 15 T cell receptor beta chains from one sample sequenced in a study of blood T cell repertoires in COVID-19. TCRdb's table, derived via immunoSEQ multiplex PCR, lists solely in-frame clones and lacks some. This repertoire shows over 300,000 clones, around 85% found once; its top ten account for less than 2.5%. Material for sequencing was PBMCs or T cells enriched from blood (not recorded which). The receptors here all came from a man younger than 40 who had recovered from COVID-19.

The chain uses TRBV5-1 and TRBJ2-1; perhaps TRBD1 as D (6 bases). Trimming shortened V by 4 bases and J by 7 bases, and 15 bases separated the two germline ends. The CDR3 spans 14 residues. Germline V gene sequence: CDR1 SGHRS, CDR2 YFSETQ. The CDR3 is CASSRREGGNEQFF. CDR3 in DNA: TGCGCCAGCAGCCGCAGGGAAGGGGGAAATGAGCAGTTCTTC.

This chain links TRBV11-3 with TRBJ2-1; 10 bases line up with TRBD1. CDR3 length: 16 residues. Germline V CDR1 and CDR2: SGHNT, YENEEA. Trimming at V came to 2 bases and at J to 10 bases, leaving 11 bases not matched to a gene. CDR3 DNA sequence: TGTGCCAGCAGCTTAATATCGTCGGGACAGGGGTCGGAGCAGTTCTTC. Protein product: CASSLISSGQGSEQFF. The whole variable domain, filled in from reference TRBV11-3 and TRBJ2-1, reads EAGVVQSPRYKIIEKKQPVAFWCNPISGHNTLYWYLQNLGQGPELLIRYENEEAVDDSQLPKDRFSAERLKGVDSTLKIQPAELGDSAVYLCASSLISSGQGSEQFFGPGTRLTVL.

The chain couples TRBV9 to TRBJ1-3; D is possibly TRBD1 (6 bases). Trimming cost V 0 bases and J 4 bases, with 11 bases left between them. Germline lookup yields CDR1 SGDLS and CDR2 YYNGEE. This CDR3 has 15 residues. The CDR3 nucleotides are TGTGCCAGCAGCGTAGAAGCCGGGACAGGAAACACCATATATTTT. It codes for CASSVEAGTGNTIYF.

CDR3 region: CASRLGPTSGATGELFF. CDR3 in DNA: TGTGCCAGCAGACTGGGTCCGACTAGCGGGGCCACCGGGGAGCTGTTTTTT. The rearrangement joins TRBV2 to TRBJ2-2, with 11 bases fitting TRBD2. There are 17 residues in the CDR3. V shed 6 bases, J shed 4 bases, and the junction held 10 bases outside the gene matches. The germline V gene encodes CDR1 SNHLY and CDR2 FYNNEI.

The chain carries TRBV7-9 and TRBJ2-7, with 9 bases lining up with TRBD2. V lost 1 base, J lost 0 bases, and 4 bases stayed unmatched. Germline values: CDR1 SEHNR, CDR2 FQNEAQ (reference sequence). The CDR3 covers 16 residues. CDR3 bases: TGTGCCAGCAGCTTAGGTGCTAGCGGGGACTCCTACGAGCAGTACTTC. Translated, it gives CASSLGASGDSYEQYF.

The CDR3: CASSLVPPIQADTQYF. CDR3 coding DNA: TGTGCCAGCAGCTTAGTACCCCCTATCCAAGCAGATACGCAGTATTTT. The genes are TRBV7-2 and TRBJ2-3; D gene ambiguous. Trimming removed 1 base from V and 4 bases from J, with 15 bases in between. CDR3 size: 16 residues. Germline lookup yields CDR1 SGHTA and CDR2 FQGNSA.

The V call is TRBV11-2, the J call TRBJ1-3, with 11 bases that match TRBD1. Germline CDR1 SGHAT, CDR2 FQNNGV. The junction had 9 bases not matched to a gene; V was cut back by 4 bases and J by 4 bases. The CDR3 extends over 17 amino acids. The CDR3 loop reads CASSSIRDRGAGNTIYF. CDR3 nucleotide sequence: TGTGCCAGCAGCTCCATCCGGGACAGGGGGGCAGGAAACACCATATATTTT.

The V and J genes are TRBV2 and TRBJ2-1; D is possibly TRBD1 (6 bases). The CDR3 length is 14 residues. Germline CDR1 and CDR2: SNHLY and FYNNEI. Trimming removed 4 bases at V and 5 bases at J, with 12 bases between. The CDR3 nucleotides are TGTGCCAGCAGTGTTTTACAGGGCAACAATGAGCAGTTCTTC. Its protein product is CASSVLQGNNEQFF.

This chain uses TRBV4-3 with TRBJ2-3; the match to TRBD2 covers 8 bases. Looked up from germline, CDR1 is LGHNA and CDR2 is YSLEER. V trimming: 1 base; J trimming: 4 bases; junction bases outside the gene matches: 7. This CDR3 contains 16 residues. CDR3 bases: TGCGCCAGCAGCCAAGGGAGACTAGCGAGAGCAGATACGCAGTATTTT. It codes for CASSQGRLARADTQYF.

This clone was counted between two and nine times. The chain joins TRBV20-1 to TRBJ2-1, with unresolved D. The germline CDR1 and CDR2 sequences are DFQATT and SNEGSKA (reference sequence). This CDR3 is built from 12 residues. V was shortened by 3 bases and J by 8 bases, with 11 bases between the two germline ends. The CDR3 protein is CSASRLIHEQFF. Here the CDR3 DNA reads TGCAGTGCTAGTCGCCTAATCCATGAGCAGTTCTTC.

The rearrangement joins TRBV2 to TRBJ1-4; 8 bases agree with TRBD1. Germline trimming cut 3 bases from V and 4 bases from J; bases unmatched to any gene: 1. The germline V gene has CDR1 SNHLY and CDR2 FYNNEI. The CDR3 extends over 14 amino acids. The CDR3 protein is CASSEDRDNEKLFF. The DNA for the CDR3 is TGTGCCAGCAGTGAGGACAGGGATAATGAAAAACTGTTTTTT.

This chain links TRBV9 with TRBJ2-3; D perhaps matches TRBD1 (6 bases). This CDR3 spans 13 amino acids. V was trimmed by 3 bases and J by 10 bases, leaving 15 bases between them. Germline assignment: CDR1 SGDLS and CDR2 YYNGEE. Here the CDR3 reads CASSASSGTPQYF. In DNA form, the CDR3 reads TGTGCCAGCAGCGCCTCATCCGGGACACCGCAGTATTTT.

V gene TRBV29-1 combines with J gene TRBJ2-3; D not certain. This CDR3 comprises 13 residues. The V end lost 6 bases, the J end lost 3 bases, and 13 bases lay between the germline ends. Germline V CDR1 and CDR2: SQVTM, ANQGSEA. CDR3 coding DNA: TGCAGCGTGAGCGTCGACCAAACAGATACGCAGTATTTT. Translated, it gives CSVSVDQTDTQYF.

J is TRBJ2-7 and V is TRBV6-2 or TRBV6-3, with D possibly matching TRBD1 (5 bases). The V gene lost 2 bases and the J gene lost 2 bases, with 16 bases spanning the gap. Germline V gene sequence: CDR1 MNHEY, CDR2 SVGEGT. This CDR3 comprises 16 residues. Here the CDR3 DNA reads TGTGCCAGCAGTTACCCGCATGTCGACAGCGCCTACGAGCAGTACTTC. Translating it yields CASSYPHVDSAYEQYF.

The chain has TRBV6-2 or TRBV6-3 and TRBJ2-4; D call uncertain. The CDR3 covers 17 residues. The V gene lost 8 bases and the J gene lost 2 bases, with 22 bases spanning the gap. Germline V CDR1 and CDR2: MNHEY, SVGEGT. CDR3 sequence reads: CASGLPITGIPKNIQYF. CDR3 coding DNA: TGTGCCAGCGGCCTGCCAATAACGGGTATTCCCAAAAACATTCAGTACTTC.